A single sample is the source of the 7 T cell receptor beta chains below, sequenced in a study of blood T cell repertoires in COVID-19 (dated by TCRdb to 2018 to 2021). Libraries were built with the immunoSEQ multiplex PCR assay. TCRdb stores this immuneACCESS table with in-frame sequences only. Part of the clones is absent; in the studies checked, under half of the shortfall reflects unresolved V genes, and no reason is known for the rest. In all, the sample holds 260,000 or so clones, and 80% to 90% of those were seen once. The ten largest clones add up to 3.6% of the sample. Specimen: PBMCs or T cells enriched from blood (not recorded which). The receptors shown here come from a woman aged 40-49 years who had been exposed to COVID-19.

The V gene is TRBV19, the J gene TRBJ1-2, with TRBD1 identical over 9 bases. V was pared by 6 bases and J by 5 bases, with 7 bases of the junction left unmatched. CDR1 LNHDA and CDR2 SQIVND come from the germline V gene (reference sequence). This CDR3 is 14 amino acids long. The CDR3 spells CASRGDRVIYGYTF. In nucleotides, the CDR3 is TGTGCCAGTAGAGGGGACAGGGTAATTTATGGCTACACCTTC.

The CDR3 region has the DNA TGCGCCAGCAGCTCGACCAGGGTTGGCTACACCTTC. This codes for CASSSTRVGYTF. The gene calls are TRBV5-1 and TRBJ1-2, with a tentative D call TRBD1 (5 bases). From germline, CDR1 is SGHRS and CDR2 YFSETQ. The CDR3 runs to 12 residues. Deletions cut 3 bases from V and 7 bases from J, with 10 bases between.

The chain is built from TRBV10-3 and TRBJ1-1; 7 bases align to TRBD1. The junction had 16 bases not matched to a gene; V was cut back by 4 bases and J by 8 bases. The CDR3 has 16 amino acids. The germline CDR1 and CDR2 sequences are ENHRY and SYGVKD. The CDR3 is CAISAYDRERRGEAFF. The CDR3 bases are TGTGCCATCAGTGCCTACGACAGGGAAAGGCGGGGAGAAGCTTTCTTT.

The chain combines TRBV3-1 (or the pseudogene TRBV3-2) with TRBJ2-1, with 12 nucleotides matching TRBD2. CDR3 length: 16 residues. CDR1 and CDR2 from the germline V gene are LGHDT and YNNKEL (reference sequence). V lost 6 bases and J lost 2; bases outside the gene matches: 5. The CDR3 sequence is CASSTSGGPTYNEQFF. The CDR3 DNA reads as TGTGCCAGCAGTACTAGCGGGGGGCCCACCTACAATGAGCAGTTCTTC.

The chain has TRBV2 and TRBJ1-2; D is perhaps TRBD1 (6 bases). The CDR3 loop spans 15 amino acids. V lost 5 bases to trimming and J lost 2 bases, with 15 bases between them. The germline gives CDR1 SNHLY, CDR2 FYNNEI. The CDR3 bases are TGTGCCAGCAGTTACAATAGACAGGTCAACTATGGCTACACCTTC. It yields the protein CASSYNRQVNYGYTF.

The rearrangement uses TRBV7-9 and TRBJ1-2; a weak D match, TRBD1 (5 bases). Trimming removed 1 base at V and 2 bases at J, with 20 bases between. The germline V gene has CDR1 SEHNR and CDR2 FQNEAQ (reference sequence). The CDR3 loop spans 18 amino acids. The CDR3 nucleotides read TGTGCCAGCAGCTTAGTTAGTATCTTGCGGGGCTACAACTATGGCTACACCTTC. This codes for CASSLVSILRGYNYGYTF.

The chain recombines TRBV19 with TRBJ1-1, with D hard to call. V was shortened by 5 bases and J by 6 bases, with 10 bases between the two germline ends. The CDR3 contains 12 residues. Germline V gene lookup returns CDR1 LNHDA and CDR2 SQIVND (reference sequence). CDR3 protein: CASSSGVSEAFF. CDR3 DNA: TGTGCCAGTAGTTCCGGAGTTTCTGAAGCTTTCTTT.